This TCR beta chain was identified in a study of blood T cell repertoires in COVID-19. As for the study in general: PBMCs, B-cell-depleted T cells, or T cells provided the cDNA or gDNA that made up the material.

Per the authors' pipeline: Reference gene primer amplification gave nucleated cell count estimates. TCRdb's table, derived via immunoSEQ multiplex PCR, lists solely in-frame clones and lacks some. The V and J calls and clone size come from that table; D and trimming were worked out from the DNA. The data contain 80,000 to 95,000 clones, under 90% of them singletons. The germline CDR1 and CDR2 sequences are MNHEY and SMNVEV (reference sequence). This CDR3 has 13 amino acids. V trimming: 6 bases; J trimming: 5 bases; junction bases outside the gene matches: 4. Specimen: peripheral blood. The chain couples TRBV27 to TRBJ1-1, with 9 positions matching TRBD1. The source of this sequence is a man older than 75 with acute or convalescent COVID-19. The CDR3 coding sequence is TGTGCCAGCAGGAAGGACAGGGGAACTGAAGCTTTCTTT. Residues: CASRKDRGTEAFF.